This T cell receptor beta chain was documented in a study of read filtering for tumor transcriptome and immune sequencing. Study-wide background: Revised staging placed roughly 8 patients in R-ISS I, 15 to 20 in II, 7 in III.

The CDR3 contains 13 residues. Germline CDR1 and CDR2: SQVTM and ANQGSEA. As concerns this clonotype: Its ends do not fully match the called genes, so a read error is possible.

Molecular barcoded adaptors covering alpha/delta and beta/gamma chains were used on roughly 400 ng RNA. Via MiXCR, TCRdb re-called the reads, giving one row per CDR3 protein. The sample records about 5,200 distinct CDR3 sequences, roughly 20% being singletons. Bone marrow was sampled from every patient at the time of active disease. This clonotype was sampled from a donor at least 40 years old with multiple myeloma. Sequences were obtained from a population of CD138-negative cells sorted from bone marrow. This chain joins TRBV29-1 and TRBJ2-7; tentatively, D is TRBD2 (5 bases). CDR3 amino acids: CSIRPGGPLEQCF. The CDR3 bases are TGCAGCATCCGGCCGGGCGGGCCCCTTGAGCAGTGCTTC.